Listed below are T cell receptor beta chains from one sample, sequenced in a study of cytomegalovirus exposure and HLA in healthy donors. The protocol was immunoSEQ multiplex PCR, while the TCRdb copy is restricted to in-frame clones and leaves out a portion. The sample includes hundreds of thousands of clones, 65% to 85% seen only once; the top ten take around an eighth. The specimen was PBMCs. The receptors here all came from a woman aged 25 to 39 in good health and CMV-seropositive. Both conserved end residues are part of each CDR3. Each record gives: V gene, clone size, D gene, CDR3 protein. A D gene is named only where the DNA matches it firmly. Clone size is given for some rows only: seen once, a few or many times, or a class if the clone is expanded.

TRBV9	NA	TRBD2	CASSQSGGEQFF
TRBV27	NA	NA	CASSSLGPYNEQFF
TRBV6-5	NA	NA	CASNIQLSSYNEQFF
TRBV13	NA	TRBD1	CASSLQGEVLGQPQHF
TRBV2	NA	NA	CASSLGSKWEAFF
TRBV27	NA	NA	CASRDAGRTHYGYTF
TRBV4-1	NA	NA	CASSQETALQETQYF
TRBV7-2	NA	NA	CASSLALGGELFF
TRBV7-2	NA	TRBD2	CASSLVLAGDGEQFF
TRBV30	NA	NA	CAWSPSSDTQYF
TRBV20-1	NA	NA	CSASGMGEPYF
TRBV9	NA	NA	CASRSAYGYTF
TRBV7-3	NA	NA	CASSLGVDYEQYF
TRBV25-1	NA	NA	CASSDTAGGSLGDEQFF
TRBV27	NA	TRBD1	CASSRIRQGAQPQHF
TRBV2	NA	NA	CASSEVKPTNEKLFF
TRBV15	NA	NA	CATSRDRGGGTEAFF
TRBV9	NA	TRBD1	CASSERGTGVLSTDTQYF
TRBV6-1	NA	TRBD2	CASTSGGPETQYF
TRBV29-1	NA	TRBD1	CSVEITGQGSLGYGYTF
TRBV6-1	NA	TRBD1	CASSALPGQGNTEAFF
TRBV6-1	few	NA	CASSEALSRDGYEQYF
TRBV27	NA	NA	CASKTSGNTGELFF
TRBV9	NA	NA	CASSARMQETQYF
TRBV4-1	NA	TRBD2	CASSQGLAGVTAQETQYF
TRBV2	NA	TRBD1	CASRYDRDKGPGEKLFF
TRBV27	NA	NA	CASSLGPNTEAFF
TRBV6-5	NA	NA	CASSYDRPSGANVLTF
TRBV30	NA	TRBD1	CAWSPADRVNYGYTF
TRBV7-9	NA	NA	CASSLGTDRSYGYTF
TRBV5-1	NA	NA	CASSLEGSGANVLTF
TRBV19	NA	NA	CASSDGMNTEAFF
TRBV27	NA	TRBD1	CASSLSTGGAISGYTF
TRBV27	NA	TRBD1	CASSPGTANYEQYF
TRBV7-6	NA	NA	CASSLVQGNTEAFF